The text below deals with one TCR beta chain. This sample was included in a study of shared clonotypes between healthy human individuals. Turning to the study itself: CD4 naive and CD4 memory each took three plates per donor, while CD8 naive took two and CD8 memory one.

Within Nashville, Tennessee resided all donors, each a Caucasian adult. The CDR3 runs to 11 residues. V gave up 7 bases and J gave up 8 bases, with 11 bases separating them. Germline CDR1 MNHEY, CDR2 SVGAGI. An approximately 200 ng quantity of DNA, roughly 30,000 T cell genomes, went into the sorted-subset replicate PCRs. The method was immunoSEQ multiplex PCR; TCRdb's version includes in-frame clones alone and lacks a portion of them. The sample yields approximately 640,000 clones, about 90% seen once. This receptor was taken from a man younger than 35 in good health. Some clones in this sample may be carry-over from other donors' samples. This chain connects TRBV6-5 to TRBJ1-1; D possibly corresponds to TRBD1 (5 bases). Sequencing was performed on memory CD8+ T cells from PBMCs. The subset here: CD45RO+ cells pooled with CCR7-negative TemRA cells. The chain's CDR3 is CASITGSEAFF. The CDR3 DNA reads as TGTGCCAGCATTACAGGCTCGGAAGCTTTCTTT.